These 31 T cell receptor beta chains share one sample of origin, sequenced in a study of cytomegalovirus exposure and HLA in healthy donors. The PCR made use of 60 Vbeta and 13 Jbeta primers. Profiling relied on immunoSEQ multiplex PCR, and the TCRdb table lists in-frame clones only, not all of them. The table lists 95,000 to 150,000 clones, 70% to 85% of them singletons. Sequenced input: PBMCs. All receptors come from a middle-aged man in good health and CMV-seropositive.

The CDR3 DNA reads TGTGCTAGTGGTCCGGATAAACAGGCCACTGAAGCTTTCTTT. Protein: CASGPDKQATEAFF. The chain joins TRBV12-5 to TRBJ1-1, with TRBD1 as a possible D gene (5 bases). CDR1 is LGHNT and CDR2 is FRNRAP in the germline V gene. The length of the CDR3 is 14 residues. With 5 bases removed from V and 4 bases from J, the gap between germline ends came to 14 bases.

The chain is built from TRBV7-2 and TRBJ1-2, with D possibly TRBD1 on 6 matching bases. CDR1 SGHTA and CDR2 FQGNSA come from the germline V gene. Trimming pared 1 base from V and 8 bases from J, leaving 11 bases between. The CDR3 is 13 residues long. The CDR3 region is CASSLGQARGYTF. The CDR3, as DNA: TGTGCCAGCAGCTTAGGACAGGCCAGGGGCTACACCTTC.

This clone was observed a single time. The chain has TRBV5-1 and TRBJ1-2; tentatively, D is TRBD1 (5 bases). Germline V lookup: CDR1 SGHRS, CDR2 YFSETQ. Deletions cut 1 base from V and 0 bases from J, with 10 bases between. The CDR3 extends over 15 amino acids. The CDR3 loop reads CASSLSGKANYGYTF. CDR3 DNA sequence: TGCGCCAGCAGCTTGTCAGGGAAAGCTAACTATGGCTACACCTTC.

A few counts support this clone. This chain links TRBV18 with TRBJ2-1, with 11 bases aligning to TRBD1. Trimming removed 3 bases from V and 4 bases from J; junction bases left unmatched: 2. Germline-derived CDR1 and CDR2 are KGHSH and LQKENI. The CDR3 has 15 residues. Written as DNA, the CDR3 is TGTGCCAGCTCACCCGGGACAGGGGGTTACAATGAGCAGTTCTTC. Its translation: CASSPGTGGYNEQFF.

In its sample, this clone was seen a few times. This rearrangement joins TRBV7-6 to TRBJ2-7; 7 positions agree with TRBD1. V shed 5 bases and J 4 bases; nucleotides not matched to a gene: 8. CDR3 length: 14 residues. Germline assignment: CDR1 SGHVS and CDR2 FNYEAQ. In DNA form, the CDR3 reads TGTGCCAGCAGCACCCTCCAGGGGGAGTACGAGCAGTACTTC. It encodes CASSTLQGEYEQYF.

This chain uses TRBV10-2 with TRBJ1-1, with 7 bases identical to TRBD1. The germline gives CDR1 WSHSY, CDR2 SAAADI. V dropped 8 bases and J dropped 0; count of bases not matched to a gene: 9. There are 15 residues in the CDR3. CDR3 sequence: CASLTIQGLNTEAFF. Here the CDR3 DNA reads TGCGCCAGCCTGACTATACAGGGGCTGAACACTGAAGCTTTCTTT.

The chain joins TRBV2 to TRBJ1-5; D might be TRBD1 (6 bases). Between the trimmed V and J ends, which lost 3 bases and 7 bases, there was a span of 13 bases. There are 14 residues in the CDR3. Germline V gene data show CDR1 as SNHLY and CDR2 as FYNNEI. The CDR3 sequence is CASSDRGTGQPQHF. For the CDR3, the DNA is TGTGCCAGCAGTGATAGGGGGACCGGGCAGCCCCAGCATTTT.

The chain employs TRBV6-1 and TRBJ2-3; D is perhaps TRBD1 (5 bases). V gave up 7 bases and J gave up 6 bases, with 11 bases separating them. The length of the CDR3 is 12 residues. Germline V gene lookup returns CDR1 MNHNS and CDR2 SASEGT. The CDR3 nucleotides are TGTGCCAGCACGGCAGGGCCGGATACGCAGTATTTT. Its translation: CASTAGPDTQYF.

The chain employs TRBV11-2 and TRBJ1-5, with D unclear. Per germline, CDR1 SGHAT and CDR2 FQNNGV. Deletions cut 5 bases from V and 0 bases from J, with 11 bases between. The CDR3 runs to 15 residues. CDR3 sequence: CASSPNPGSNQPQHF. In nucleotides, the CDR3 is TGTGCCAGCAGCCCTAACCCGGGTAGCAATCAGCCCCAGCATTTT.

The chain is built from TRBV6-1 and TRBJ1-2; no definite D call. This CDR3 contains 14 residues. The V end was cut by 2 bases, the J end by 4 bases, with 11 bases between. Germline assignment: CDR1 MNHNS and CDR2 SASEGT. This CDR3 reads CASSESGGFYGYTF. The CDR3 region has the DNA TGTGCCAGCAGTGAATCCGGAGGATTCTATGGCTACACCTTC.

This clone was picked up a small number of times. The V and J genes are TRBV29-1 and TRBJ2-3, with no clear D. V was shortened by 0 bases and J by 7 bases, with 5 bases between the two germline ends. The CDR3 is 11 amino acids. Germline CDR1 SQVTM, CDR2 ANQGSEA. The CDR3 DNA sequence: TGCAGCGTTGAAGACAAAAATACGCAGTATTTT. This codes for CSVEDKNTQYF.

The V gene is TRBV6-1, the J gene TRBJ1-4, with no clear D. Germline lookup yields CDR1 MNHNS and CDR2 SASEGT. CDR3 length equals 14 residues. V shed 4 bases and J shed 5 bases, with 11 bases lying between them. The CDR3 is CASSGGVPNEKLFF. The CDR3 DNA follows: TGTGCCAGCAGTGGCGGAGTTCCAAATGAAAAACTGTTTTTT.

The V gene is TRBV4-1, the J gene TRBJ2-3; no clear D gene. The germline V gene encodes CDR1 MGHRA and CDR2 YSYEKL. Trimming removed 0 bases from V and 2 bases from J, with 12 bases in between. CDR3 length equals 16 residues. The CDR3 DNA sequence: TGCGCCAGCAGCCAAGAACGGAGCGCCAACACAGATACGCAGTATTTT. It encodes CASSQERSANTDTQYF.

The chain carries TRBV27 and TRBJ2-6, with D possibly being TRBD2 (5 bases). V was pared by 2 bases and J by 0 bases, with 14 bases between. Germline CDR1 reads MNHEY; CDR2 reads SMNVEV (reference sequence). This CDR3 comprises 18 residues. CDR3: CASSLGSPRDSGANVLTF. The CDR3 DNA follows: TGTGCCAGCAGTTTAGGTAGTCCGAGGGACTCTGGGGCCAACGTCCTGACTTTC. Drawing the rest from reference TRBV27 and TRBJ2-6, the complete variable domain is EAQVTQNPRYLITVTGKKLTVTCSQNMNHEYMSWYRQDPGLGLRQIYYSMNVEVTDKGDVPEGYKVSRKEKRNFPLILESPSPNQTSLYFCASSLGSPRDSGANVLTFGAGSRLTVL.

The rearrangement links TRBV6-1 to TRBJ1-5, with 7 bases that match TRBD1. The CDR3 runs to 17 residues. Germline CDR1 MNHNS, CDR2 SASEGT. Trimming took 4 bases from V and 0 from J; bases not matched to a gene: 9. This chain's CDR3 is CASSAGTATYSNQPQHF. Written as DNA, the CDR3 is TGTGCCAGCAGTGCGGGGACAGCAACGTATAGCAATCAGCCCCAGCATTTT.

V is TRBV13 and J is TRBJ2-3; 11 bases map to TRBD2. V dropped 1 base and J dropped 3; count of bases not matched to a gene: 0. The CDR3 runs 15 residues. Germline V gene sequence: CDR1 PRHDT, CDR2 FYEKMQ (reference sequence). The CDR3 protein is CASSLVAGGTDTQYF. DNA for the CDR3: TGTGCCAGCAGCTTAGTAGCGGGGGGGACAGATACGCAGTATTTT. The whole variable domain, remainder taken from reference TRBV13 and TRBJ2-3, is AAGVIQSPRHLIKEKRETATLKCYPIPRHDTVYWYQQGPGQDPQFLISFYEKMQSDKGSIPDRFSAQQFSDYHSELNMSSLELGDSALYFCASSLVAGGTDTQYFGPGTRLTVL.

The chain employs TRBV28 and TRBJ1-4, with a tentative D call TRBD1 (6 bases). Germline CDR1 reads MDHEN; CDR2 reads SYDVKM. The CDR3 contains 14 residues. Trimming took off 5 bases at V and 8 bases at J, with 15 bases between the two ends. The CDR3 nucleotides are TGTGCCAGCAGTCAGCCAGGGGAAGGAGAAAAACTGTTTTTT. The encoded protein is CASSQPGEGEKLFF.

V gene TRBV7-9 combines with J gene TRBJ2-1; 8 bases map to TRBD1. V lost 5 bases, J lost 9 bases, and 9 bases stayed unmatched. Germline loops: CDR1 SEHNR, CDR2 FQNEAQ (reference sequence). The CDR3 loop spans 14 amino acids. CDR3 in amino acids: CASSLGTGRLEQFF. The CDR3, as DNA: TGTGCCAGCAGCCTCGGGACAGGTCGACTTGAGCAGTTCTTC.

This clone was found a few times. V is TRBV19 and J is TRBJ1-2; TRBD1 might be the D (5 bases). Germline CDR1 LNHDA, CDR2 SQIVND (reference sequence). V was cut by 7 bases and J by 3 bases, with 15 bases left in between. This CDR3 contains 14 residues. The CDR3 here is CASTRSGGDYGYTF. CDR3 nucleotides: TGTGCCAGTACCCGCTCGGGGGGTGACTATGGCTACACCTTC.

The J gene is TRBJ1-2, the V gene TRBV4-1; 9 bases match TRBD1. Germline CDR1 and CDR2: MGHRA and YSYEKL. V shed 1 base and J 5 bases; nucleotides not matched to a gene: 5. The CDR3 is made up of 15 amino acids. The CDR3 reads CASSQAGTGLYGYTF. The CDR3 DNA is TGCGCCAGCAGCCAAGCCGGGACAGGGCTTTATGGCTACACCTTC.

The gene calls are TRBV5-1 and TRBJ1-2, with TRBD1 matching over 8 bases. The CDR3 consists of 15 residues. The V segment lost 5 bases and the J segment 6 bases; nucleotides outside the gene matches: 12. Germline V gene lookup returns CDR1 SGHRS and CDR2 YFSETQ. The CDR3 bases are TGCGCCAGCAGACACGTACAGGGGGTCCTCGATGGCTACACCTTC. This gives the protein CASRHVQGVLDGYTF.

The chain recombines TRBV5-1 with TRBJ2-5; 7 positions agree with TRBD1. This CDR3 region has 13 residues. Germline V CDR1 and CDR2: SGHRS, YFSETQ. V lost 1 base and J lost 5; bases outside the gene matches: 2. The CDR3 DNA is TGCGCCAGCAGCTTGCTGGGACAGGAGACCCAGTACTTC. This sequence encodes CASSLLGQETQYF.

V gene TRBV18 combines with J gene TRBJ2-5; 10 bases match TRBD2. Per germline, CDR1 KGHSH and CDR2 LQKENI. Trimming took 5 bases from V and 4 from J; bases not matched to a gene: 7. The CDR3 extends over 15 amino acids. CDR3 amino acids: CASSAGLATAETQYF. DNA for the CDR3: TGTGCCAGCTCAGCGGGACTAGCGACCGCAGAGACCCAGTACTTC.

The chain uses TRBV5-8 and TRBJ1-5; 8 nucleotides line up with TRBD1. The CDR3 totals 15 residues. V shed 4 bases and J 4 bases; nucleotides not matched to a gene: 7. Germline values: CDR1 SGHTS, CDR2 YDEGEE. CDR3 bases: TGTGCCAGCAGCCGTCGACAGGGGAGAAATCAGCCCCAGCATTTT. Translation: CASSRRQGRNQPQHF.

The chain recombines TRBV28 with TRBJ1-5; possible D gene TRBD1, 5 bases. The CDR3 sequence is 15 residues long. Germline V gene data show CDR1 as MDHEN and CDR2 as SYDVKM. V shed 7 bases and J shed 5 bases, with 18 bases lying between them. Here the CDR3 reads CASTVIGRGDQPQHF. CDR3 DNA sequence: TGTGCCAGCACCGTTATAGGCCGGGGGGATCAGCCCCAGCATTTT.

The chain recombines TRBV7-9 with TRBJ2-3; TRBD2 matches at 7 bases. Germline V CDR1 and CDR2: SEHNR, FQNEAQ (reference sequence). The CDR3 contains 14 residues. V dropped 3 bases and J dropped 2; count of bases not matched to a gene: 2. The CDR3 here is CASSFAGATDTQYF. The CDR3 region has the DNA TGTGCCAGCAGCTTCGCGGGAGCCACAGATACGCAGTATTTT.

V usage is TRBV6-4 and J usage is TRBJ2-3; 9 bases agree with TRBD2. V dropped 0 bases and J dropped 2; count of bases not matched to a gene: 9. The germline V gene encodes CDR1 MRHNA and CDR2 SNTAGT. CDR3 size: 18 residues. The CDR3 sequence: CASSDSGTSQGDTDTQYF. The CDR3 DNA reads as TGTGCCAGCAGTGACTCTGGGACTAGCCAGGGGGACACAGATACGCAGTATTTT.

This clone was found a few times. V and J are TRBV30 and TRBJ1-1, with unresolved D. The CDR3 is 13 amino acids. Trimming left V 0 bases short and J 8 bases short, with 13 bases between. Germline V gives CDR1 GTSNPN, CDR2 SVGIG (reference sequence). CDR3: CAWSVVLELEAFF. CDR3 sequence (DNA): TGTGCCTGGAGTGTAGTATTGGAGCTAGAAGCTTTCTTT.

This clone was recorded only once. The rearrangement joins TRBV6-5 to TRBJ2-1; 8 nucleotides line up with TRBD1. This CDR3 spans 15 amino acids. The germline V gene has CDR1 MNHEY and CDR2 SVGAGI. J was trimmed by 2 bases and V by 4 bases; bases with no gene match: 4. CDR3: CASSSDRGAYNEQFF. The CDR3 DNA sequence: TGTGCCAGCAGTTCTGACAGGGGAGCCTACAATGAGCAGTTCTTC.

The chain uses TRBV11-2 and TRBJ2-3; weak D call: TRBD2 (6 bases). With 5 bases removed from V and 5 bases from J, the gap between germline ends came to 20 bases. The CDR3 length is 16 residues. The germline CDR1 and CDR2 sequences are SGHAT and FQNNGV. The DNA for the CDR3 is TGTGCCAGCAGCCCACTGTCCACCCCAGCGGGAGATACGCAGTATTTT. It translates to CASSPLSTPAGDTQYF.

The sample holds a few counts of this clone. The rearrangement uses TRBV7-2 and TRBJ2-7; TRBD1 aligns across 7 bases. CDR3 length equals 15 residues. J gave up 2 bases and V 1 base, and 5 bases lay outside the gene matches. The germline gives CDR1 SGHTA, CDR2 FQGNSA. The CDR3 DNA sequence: TGTGCCAGCAGCTTAGAAACAGGGGCTACCTACGAGCAGTACTTC. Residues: CASSLETGATYEQYF.